This record concerns one T cell receptor beta chain sequence. The target antigen is unknown. The repertoire was sequenced with immunoSEQ multiplex PCR; TCRdb's copy has only in-frame clones and lacks some. The sample includes over 35,000 clones, over 80% seen only once; the top ten take 3% to 3.5%. This record comes from a study of cytomegalovirus exposure and HLA in healthy donors. General study results and limits: Most TCR sequences were seen very rarely across donors, but some public TCRs occurred in many.

V shed 4 bases, J shed 4 bases, and the junction held 8 bases outside the gene matches. The V gene's germline CDR1 is SGDLS and CDR2 YYNGEE. CDR3 length equals 15 residues. The source is a young man in good health and CMV-seronegative. J is TRBJ1-3 and V is TRBV9, with 7 bases that match TRBD1. The sequencing input was PBMCs. The DNA of the CDR3 is TGTGCCAGCAGCTTCACAGGGGTCGCGGGAAACACCATATATTTT. This encodes CASSFTGVAGNTIYF.